These 26 T cell receptor beta chains share one sample of origin, sequenced in a study of blood T cell repertoires in COVID-19. The method was immunoSEQ multiplex PCR; TCRdb's version includes in-frame clones alone and lacks a portion of them. The top ten clones hold 15% to 20% of a sample with 75,000 to 100,000 clones, around 87% of them seen once. Material for sequencing was peripheral blood. All receptors come from a human donor in a cohort sampled during active COVID-19.

The genes are TRBV2 and TRBJ2-1; the D gene is possibly TRBD1 (6 bases). Trimming pared 6 bases from V and 3 bases from J, leaving 6 bases between. This CDR3 is 12 amino acids long. The germline V gene has CDR1 SNHLY and CDR2 FYNNEI. CDR3 region: CASRDSYNEQFF. CDR3 nucleotide sequence: TGTGCCAGCAGGGACAGCTACAATGAGCAGTTCTTC.

The chain combines TRBV5-8 with TRBJ1-1, with D possibly TRBD1 on 6 matching bases. CDR1 is SGHTS and CDR2 is YDEGEE in the germline V gene. V lost 0 bases, J lost 0 bases, and 15 bases lay in between. The CDR3 contains 17 residues. The DNA of the CDR3 is TGTGCCAGCAGCTTGGTTCTCGGGGGGGCCATGAACACTGAAGCTTTCTTT. This sequence encodes CASSLVLGGAMNTEAFF.

This sequence joins TRBV10-3 and TRBJ1-2, with D hard to call. The germline V and J ends were trimmed by 4 bases and 4 bases, with 25 bases remaining between them. Germline V gives CDR1 ENHRY, CDR2 SYGVKD. The length of the CDR3 is 18 residues. The CDR3 nucleotides are TGTGCCATCAGTGGTATAGCGAGCGTGGCAGGTGAGGGCTATGGCTACACCTTC. Protein product: CAISGIASVAGEGYGYTF.

This rearrangement joins TRBV6-5 to TRBJ1-5; TRBD1 is a possible D gene (6 bases). Germline V gives CDR1 MNHEY, CDR2 SVGAGI. Trimming shortened V by 2 bases and J by 7 bases, and 12 bases separated the two germline ends. The length of the CDR3 is 14 residues. In nucleotides, the CDR3 is TGTGCCAGCAGTTACGCGGGGGGCGGACAGCCCCAGCATTTT. It encodes CASSYAGGGQPQHF.

Only a few counts were recorded for this clone. The gene calls are TRBV11-2 and TRBJ1-5, with TRBD1 matching over 9 bases. Germline V lookup: CDR1 SGHAT, CDR2 FQNNGV. This CDR3 has 18 amino acids. The ends lost 4 bases at V and 10 bases at J; junction bases unmatched: 20. CDR3 amino acids: CASSSTSGQGGSLRPQHF. CDR3 DNA: TGTGCCAGCAGCTCAACTTCGGGACAGGGTGGGAGTTTACGTCCCCAGCATTTT.

Only a few counts were recorded for this clone. CDR3 coding DNA: TGTGCCAGCAGTTTGTCTAGCGGGAGGTTCGGAGATACGCAGTATTTT. Its protein is CASSLSSGRFGDTQYF. The chain couples TRBV27 to TRBJ2-3, with 11 bases that match TRBD2. V dropped 3 bases and J dropped 5; count of bases not matched to a gene: 7. Germline V gives CDR1 MNHEY, CDR2 SMNVEV (reference sequence). The CDR3 is made up of 16 amino acids.

V and J are TRBV6-5 and TRBJ2-7; 7 bases match TRBD1. Per the germline V gene, CDR1 is MNHEY and CDR2 is SVGAGI. Trimming at V came to 2 bases and at J to 6 bases, leaving 7 bases not matched to a gene. The CDR3 contains 14 residues. The CDR3 spells CASSYDRVASEQYF. CDR3 sequence (DNA): TGTGCCAGCAGTTACGACAGGGTAGCCAGCGAGCAGTACTTC.

The chain is built from TRBV27 and TRBJ2-1; 7 bases line up with TRBD1. CDR3 size: 14 residues. CDR1 and CDR2 from the germline V gene are MNHEY and SMNVEV (reference sequence). J was trimmed by 4 bases and V by 2 bases; bases with no gene match: 2. This CDR3 reads CASSLRGPYNEQFF. CDR3 in DNA: TGTGCCAGCAGTTTAAGGGGGCCATACAATGAGCAGTTCTTC.

J is TRBJ1-1 and V is TRBV7-3, with TRBD1 matching over 9 bases. CDR3 size: 17 residues. Germline values: CDR1 SGHTA, CDR2 FQGTGA. The V and J ends lost 5 bases and 4 bases, in that order; junction bases with no gene match: 14. The CDR3 protein is CASSPAGTGFLGTEAFF. The CDR3 bases are TGTGCCAGCAGCCCTGCCGGGACAGGGTTTTTAGGCACTGAAGCTTTCTTT.

This clone came up a few times. The chain links TRBV27 to TRBJ1-4; the match to TRBD1 covers 8 bases. The CDR3 is made up of 15 amino acids. J was trimmed by 1 base and V by 6 bases; bases with no gene match: 4. Germline CDR1 MNHEY, CDR2 SMNVEV (reference sequence). CDR3 in amino acids: CASSSTGGTNEKLFF. Written as DNA, the CDR3 is TGTGCCAGCAGCTCAACAGGGGGAACTAATGAAAAACTGTTTTTT.

This chain links TRBV11-1 with TRBJ2-5, with 8 bases aligning to TRBD2. The CDR3 extends over 15 amino acids. In germline, CDR1 is SGHAT, CDR2 FQDESV (reference sequence). After removal of 1 base from V and 2 bases from J, the junction contained 3 bases not matched to a gene. The CDR3 here is CASSLVTSGQETQYF. CDR3 in DNA: TGTGCCAGCAGCTTAGTAACTAGCGGACAAGAGACCCAGTACTTC.

This rearrangement joins TRBV2 to TRBJ2-3; TRBD2 matches 9 bases. The CDR3 consists of 16 residues. J gave up 4 bases and V 4 bases, and 9 bases lay outside the gene matches. Germline CDR1 is SNHLY and CDR2 is FYNNEI. DNA for the CDR3: TGTGCCAGCAGTGTGTTGATAGCGGGAGTCCCAGATACGCAGTATTTT. It translates to CASSVLIAGVPDTQYF. The whole variable domain, remainder taken from reference TRBV2 and TRBJ2-3, is EPEVTQTPSHQVTQMGQEVILRCVPISNHLYFYWYRQILGQKVEFLVSFYNNEISEKSEIFDDQFSVERPDGSNFTLKIRSTKLEDSAMYFCASSVLIAGVPDTQYFGPGTRLTVL.

The chain couples TRBV9 to TRBJ2-3, with D perhaps matching TRBD1 (6 bases). Germline values: CDR1 SGDLS, CDR2 YYNGEE. Between the trimmed V and J ends, which lost 0 bases and 4 bases, there was a span of 6 bases. CDR3 length: 13 amino acids. DNA for the CDR3: TGTGCCAGCAGCGTAGGGACAGCAGATACGCAGTATTTT. Amino acid sequence: CASSVGTADTQYF.

The chain couples TRBV5-1 to TRBJ2-7; TRBD2 might be the D (6 bases). The CDR3 runs 15 residues. Germline assignment: CDR1 SGHRS and CDR2 YFSETQ. Trimming left V 5 bases short and J 2 bases short, with 17 bases between. The CDR3 DNA sequence: TGCGCCAGCAGGCTGGCCGGGAGTACAGCCTACGAGCAGTACTTC. Its translation: CASRLAGSTAYEQYF.

The rearrangement uses TRBV5-1 and TRBJ2-1; 14 bases map to TRBD2. Germline V CDR1 and CDR2: SGHRS, YFSETQ. This CDR3 has 17 amino acids. V shed 0 bases, J shed 7 bases, and the junction held 6 bases outside the gene matches. This CDR3 is CASSLGLAGGLLNEQFF. CDR3 nucleotide sequence: TGCGCCAGCAGCTTGGGACTAGCGGGAGGGCTGCTGAATGAGCAGTTCTTC.

The chain employs TRBV12-3 or TRBV12-4 and TRBJ2-7; maybe TRBD1 (6 bases). The ends were cut back, 4 bases at V and 6 bases at J, with 10 bases in the middle. The CDR3 sequence is 12 residues long. Here the CDR3 reads CASSYYRAEQYF. CDR3 in DNA: TGTGCCAGCAGTTATTACAGGGCCGAGCAGTACTTC.

The chain uses TRBV11-2 and TRBJ2-7; a weak D match, TRBD2 (5 bases). V was pared by 5 bases and J by 6 bases, with 17 bases between. The CDR3 length is 14 residues. CDR1 and CDR2 (germline): SGHAT, FQNNGV. This CDR3 reads CASSHARKGGEQYF. DNA for the CDR3: TGTGCCAGCAGCCATGCGCGAAAAGGAGGCGAGCAGTACTTC. Using reference TRBV11-2 and TRBJ2-7 for the parts outside the CDR3, the full variable domain is EAGVAQSPRYKIIEKRQSVAFWCNPISGHATLYWYQQILGQGPKLLIQFQNNGVVDDSQLPKDRFSAERLKGVDSTLKIQPAKLEDSAVYLCASSHARKGGEQYFGPGTRLTVT.

This clone was observed once. This chain uses TRBV28 with TRBJ1-5; TRBD1 agrees at 10 bases. The germline gives CDR1 MDHEN, CDR2 SYDVKM. The CDR3 runs 13 residues. The V gene end was trimmed by 7 bases and the J gene end by 6 bases; junction bases not matched to a gene: 3. The CDR3 coding sequence is TGTGCCAGCAACCGGGACAGGGGTCAGCCCCAGCATTTT. Its protein product is CASNRDRGQPQHF.

The gene calls are TRBV18 and TRBJ1-5; D gene ambiguous. CDR1 and CDR2 from the germline V gene are KGHSH and LQKENI. V dropped 0 bases and J dropped 0 bases, with 9 bases sitting between them. The CDR3 is 16 residues long. The CDR3 DNA is TGTGCCAGCTCACCACCCGGGAGCAATAGCAATCAGCCCCAGCATTTT. It is translated as CASSPPGSNSNQPQHF.

This rearrangement joins TRBV7-8 to TRBJ1-4; D possibly corresponds to TRBD1 (5 bases). V dropped 5 bases and J dropped 2 bases, with 9 bases sitting between them. There are 14 residues in the CDR3. Looked up from germline, CDR1 is SGHVS and CDR2 is FQNEAQ. The CDR3 coding sequence is TGTGCCAGCAGCAGAGGGGCGACTAATGAAAAACTGTTTTTT. It codes for CASSRGATNEKLFF.

The chain joins TRBV18 to TRBJ2-1, with 9 bases fitting TRBD2. The CDR3 length is 15 residues. J was trimmed by 7 bases and V by 0 bases; bases with no gene match: 4. Germline V gene sequence: CDR1 KGHSH, CDR2 LQKENI. Written as DNA, the CDR3 is TGTGCCAGCTCACCACCGTCGGCGGGAGGGAATGAGCAGTTCTTC. This translates into CASSPPSAGGNEQFF. Combining the CDR3 with reference TRBV18 and TRBJ2-1 gives the whole variable domain NAGVMQNPRHLVRRRGQEARLRCSPMKGHSHVYWYRQLPEEGLKFMVYLQKENIIDESGMPKERFSAEFPKEGPSILRIQQVVRGDSAAYFCASSPPSAGGNEQFFGPGTRLTVL.

The gene calls are TRBV9 and TRBJ1-6; 10 nucleotides align to TRBD1. Germline-derived CDR1 and CDR2 are SGDLS and YYNGEE. The CDR3 length is 20 residues. After removal of 0 bases from V and 0 bases from J, the junction contained 9 bases not matched to a gene. The CDR3 DNA reads as TGTGCCAGCAGCGTAGTGTCGGGACAGGGGTCGAGCTCCTATAATTCACCCCTCCACTTT. Protein sequence: CASSVVSGQGSSSYNSPLHF.

The rearrangement uses TRBV5-1 and TRBJ2-3, with TRBD1 matching over 9 bases. The CDR3 is 13 residues long. The germline V gene has CDR1 SGHRS and CDR2 YFSETQ. Losses at the gene ends were 7 bases for V and 6 bases for J; bases not matched to a gene: 6. The CDR3 region is CASGTGTDDTQYF. The CDR3 nucleotides read TGCGCCAGCGGGACAGGGACAGACGATACGCAGTATTTT.

CDR3 nucleotides: TGTGCCAGCAGCTTCCTAGAAGGGGGGGTCTTAACTGAAGCTTTCTTT. This gives the protein CASSFLEGGVLTEAFF. V gene TRBV5-4 combines with J gene TRBJ1-1, with TRBD1 as a possible D gene (6 bases). CDR3 length: 16 residues. V shed 2 bases and J shed 5 bases, with 19 bases lying between them. The V gene's germline CDR1 is SGHNT and CDR2 YYREEE (reference sequence).

The chain uses TRBV7-9 and TRBJ2-1, with TRBD1 matching 9 bases. This CDR3 is built from 12 residues. CDR1 and CDR2 from the germline V gene are SEHNR and FQNEAQ (reference sequence). The J segment lost 13 bases and the V segment lost 1 base, leaving 2 bases of the junction unmatched. CDR3 sequence: CASSLEGQGQFF. The CDR3 region has the DNA TGTGCCAGCAGCTTAGAGGGACAGGGACAGTTCTTC.

The chain links TRBV29-1 to TRBJ1-3; D is ambiguous. The germline V gene has CDR1 SQVTM and CDR2 ANQGSEA. V was cut by 5 bases and J by 2 bases, with 4 bases left in between. CDR3 size: 11 residues. CDR3 in amino acids: CSVTAGNTIYF. CDR3 in DNA: TGCAGCGTTACAGCTGGAAACACCATATATTTT.